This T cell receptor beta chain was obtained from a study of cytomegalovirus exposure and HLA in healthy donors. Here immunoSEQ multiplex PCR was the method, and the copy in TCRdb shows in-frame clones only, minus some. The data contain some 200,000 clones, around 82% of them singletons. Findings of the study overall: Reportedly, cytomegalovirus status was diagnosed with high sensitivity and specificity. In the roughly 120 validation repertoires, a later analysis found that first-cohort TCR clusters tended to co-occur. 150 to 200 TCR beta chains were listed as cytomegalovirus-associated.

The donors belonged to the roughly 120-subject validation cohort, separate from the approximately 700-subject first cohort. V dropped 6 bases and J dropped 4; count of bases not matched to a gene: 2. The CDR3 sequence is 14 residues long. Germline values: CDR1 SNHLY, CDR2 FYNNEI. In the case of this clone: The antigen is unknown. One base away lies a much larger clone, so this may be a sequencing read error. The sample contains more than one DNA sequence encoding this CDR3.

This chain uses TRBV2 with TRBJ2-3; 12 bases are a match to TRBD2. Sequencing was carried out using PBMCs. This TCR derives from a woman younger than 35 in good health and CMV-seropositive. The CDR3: CASSASGGADTQYF. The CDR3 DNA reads TGTGCCAGCAGCGCTAGCGGGGGGGCAGATACGCAGTATTTT. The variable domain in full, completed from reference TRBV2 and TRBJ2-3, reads EPEVTQTPSHQVTQMGQEVILRCVPISNHLYFYWYRQILGQKVEFLVSFYNNEISEKSEIFDDQFSVERPDGSNFTLKIRSTKLEDSAMYFCASSASGGADTQYFGPGTRLTVL.